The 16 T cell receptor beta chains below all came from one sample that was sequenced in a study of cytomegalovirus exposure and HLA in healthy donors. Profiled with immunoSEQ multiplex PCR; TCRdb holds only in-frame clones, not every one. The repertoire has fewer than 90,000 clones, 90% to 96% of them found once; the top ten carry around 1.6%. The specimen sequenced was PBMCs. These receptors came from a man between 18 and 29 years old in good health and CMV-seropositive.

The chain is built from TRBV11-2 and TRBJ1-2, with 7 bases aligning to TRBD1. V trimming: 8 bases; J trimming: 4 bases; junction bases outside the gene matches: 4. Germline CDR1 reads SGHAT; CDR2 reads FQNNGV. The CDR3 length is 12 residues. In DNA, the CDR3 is TGTGCCAGCGGAGGGACAGCCTATGGCTACACCTTC. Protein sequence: CASGGTAYGYTF.

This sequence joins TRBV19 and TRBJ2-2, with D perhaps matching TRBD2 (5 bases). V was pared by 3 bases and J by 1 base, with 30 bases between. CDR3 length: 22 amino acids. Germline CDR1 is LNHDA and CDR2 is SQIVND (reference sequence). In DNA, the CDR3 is TGTGCCAGTAGTATGTTTTGGTCGGGTGGGCAAACTAGGATGAGGAACACCGGGGAGCTGTTTTTT. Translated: CASSMFWSGGQTRMRNTGELFF.

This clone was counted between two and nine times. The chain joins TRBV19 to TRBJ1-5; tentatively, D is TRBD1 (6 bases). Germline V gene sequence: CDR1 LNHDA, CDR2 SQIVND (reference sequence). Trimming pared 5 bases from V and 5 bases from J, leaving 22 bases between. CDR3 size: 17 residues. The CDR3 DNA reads TGTGCCAGTAGTTCTCCTCTTAGTGGGGGCTCGTATCAGCCCCAGCATTTT. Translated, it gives CASSSPLSGGSYQPQHF.

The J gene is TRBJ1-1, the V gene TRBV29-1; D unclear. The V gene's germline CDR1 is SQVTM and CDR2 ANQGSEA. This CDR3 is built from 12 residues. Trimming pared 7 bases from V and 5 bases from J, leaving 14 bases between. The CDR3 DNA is TGCAGCGCCGCCCACAGTCGAACTGAAGCTTTCTTT. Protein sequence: CSAAHSRTEAFF.

The CDR3 spells CASRGQLAKNIQYF. The CDR3 region has the DNA TGTGCCAGCCGAGGACAACTAGCCAAAAACATTCAGTACTTC. The J gene is TRBJ2-4, the V gene TRBV6-1; a weak D match, TRBD1 (5 bases). This CDR3 has 14 amino acids. V gave up 8 bases and J gave up 0 bases, with 11 bases separating them. CDR1 and CDR2 (germline): MNHNS, SASEGT.

The CDR3 DNA reads TGTGCCAGCAGTGTCAGCGGTAACTATGGCTACACCTTC. This translates into CASSVSGNYGYTF. V usage is TRBV2 and J usage is TRBJ1-2; D remains unclear. This CDR3 has 13 amino acids. V was shortened by 4 bases and J by 1 base, with 7 bases between the two germline ends. Germline lookup yields CDR1 SNHLY and CDR2 FYNNEI. Full variable domain (missing parts from reference TRBV2 and TRBJ1-2): EPEVTQTPSHQVTQMGQEVILRCVPISNHLYFYWYRQILGQKVEFLVSFYNNEISEKSEIFDDQFSVERPDGSNFTLKIRSTKLEDSAMYFCASSVSGNYGYTFGSGTRLTVV.

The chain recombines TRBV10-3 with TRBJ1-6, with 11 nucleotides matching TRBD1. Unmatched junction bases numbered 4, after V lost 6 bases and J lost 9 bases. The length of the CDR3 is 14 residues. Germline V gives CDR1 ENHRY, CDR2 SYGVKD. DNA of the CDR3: TGTGCCATCAGACGGACAGGGGGCAGTTCACCCCTCCACTTT. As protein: CAIRRTGGSSPLHF.

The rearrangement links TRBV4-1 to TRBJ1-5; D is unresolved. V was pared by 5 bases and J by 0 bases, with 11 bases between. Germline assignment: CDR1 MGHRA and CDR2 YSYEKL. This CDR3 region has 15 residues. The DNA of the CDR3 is TGCGCCAGCAGCGACGTACAGAGTAGCAATCAGCCCCAGCATTTT. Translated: CASSDVQSSNQPQHF.

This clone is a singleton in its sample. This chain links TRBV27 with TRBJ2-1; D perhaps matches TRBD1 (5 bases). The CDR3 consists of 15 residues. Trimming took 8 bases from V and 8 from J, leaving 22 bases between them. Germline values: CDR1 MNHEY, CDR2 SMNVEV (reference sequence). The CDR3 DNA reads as TGTGCCAGCCGCTGGGGCCAGCGCGGAGCCTATGAGCAGTTCTTC. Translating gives CASRWGQRGAYEQFF.

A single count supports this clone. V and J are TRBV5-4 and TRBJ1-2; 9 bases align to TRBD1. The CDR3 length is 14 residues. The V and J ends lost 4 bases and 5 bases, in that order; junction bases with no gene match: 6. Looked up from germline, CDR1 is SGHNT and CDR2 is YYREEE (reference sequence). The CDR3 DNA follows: TGTGCCAGCAGCCAGCCGACAGGGGGTTATGGCTACACCTTC. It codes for CASSQPTGGYGYTF.

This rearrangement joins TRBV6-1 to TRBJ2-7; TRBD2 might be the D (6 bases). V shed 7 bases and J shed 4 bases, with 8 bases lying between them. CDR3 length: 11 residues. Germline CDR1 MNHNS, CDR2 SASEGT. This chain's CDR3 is CASTEGYEQYF. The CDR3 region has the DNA TGTGCCAGCACGGAGGGGTACGAGCAGTACTTC.

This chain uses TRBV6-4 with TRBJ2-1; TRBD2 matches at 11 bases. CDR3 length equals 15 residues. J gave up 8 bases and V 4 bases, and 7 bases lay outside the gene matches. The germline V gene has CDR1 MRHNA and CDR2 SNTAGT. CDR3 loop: CASSGASGRSDEQFF. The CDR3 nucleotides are TGTGCCAGCAGTGGGGCTAGCGGGAGGTCCGATGAGCAGTTCTTC.

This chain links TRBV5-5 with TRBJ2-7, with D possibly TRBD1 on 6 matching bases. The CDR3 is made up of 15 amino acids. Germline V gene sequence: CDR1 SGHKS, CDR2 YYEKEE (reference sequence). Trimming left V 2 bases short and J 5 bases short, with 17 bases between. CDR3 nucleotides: TGTGCCAGCAGCTTTGGTACGGGACACAGAAACGAGCAGTACTTC. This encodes CASSFGTGHRNEQYF.

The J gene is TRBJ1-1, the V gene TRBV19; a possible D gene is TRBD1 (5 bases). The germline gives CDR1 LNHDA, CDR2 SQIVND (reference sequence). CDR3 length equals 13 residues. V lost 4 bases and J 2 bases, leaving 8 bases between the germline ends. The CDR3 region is CASSTRTNTEAFF. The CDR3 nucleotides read TGTGCCAGTAGTACCCGGACAAACACTGAAGCTTTCTTT.

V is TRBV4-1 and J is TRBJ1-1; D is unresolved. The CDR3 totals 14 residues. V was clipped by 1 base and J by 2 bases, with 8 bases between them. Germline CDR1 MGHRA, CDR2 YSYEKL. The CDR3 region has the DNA TGCGCCAGCAGCCAAGTCGCAGTCAACACTGAAGCTTTCTTT. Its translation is CASSQVAVNTEAFF.

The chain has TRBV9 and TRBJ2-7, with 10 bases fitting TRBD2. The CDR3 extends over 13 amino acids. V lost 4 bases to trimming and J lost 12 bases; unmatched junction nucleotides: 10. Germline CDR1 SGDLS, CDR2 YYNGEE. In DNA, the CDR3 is TGTGCCAGCAGCCCTGGACTAGCGGAATTTCTGTACTTC. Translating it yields CASSPGLAEFLYF. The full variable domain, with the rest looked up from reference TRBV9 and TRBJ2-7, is DSGVTQTPKHLITATGQRVTLRCSPRSGDLSVYWYQQSLDQGLQFLIQYYNGEERAKGNILERFSAQQFPDLHSELNLSSLELGDSALYFCASSPGLAEFLYFGPGTRLTVT.